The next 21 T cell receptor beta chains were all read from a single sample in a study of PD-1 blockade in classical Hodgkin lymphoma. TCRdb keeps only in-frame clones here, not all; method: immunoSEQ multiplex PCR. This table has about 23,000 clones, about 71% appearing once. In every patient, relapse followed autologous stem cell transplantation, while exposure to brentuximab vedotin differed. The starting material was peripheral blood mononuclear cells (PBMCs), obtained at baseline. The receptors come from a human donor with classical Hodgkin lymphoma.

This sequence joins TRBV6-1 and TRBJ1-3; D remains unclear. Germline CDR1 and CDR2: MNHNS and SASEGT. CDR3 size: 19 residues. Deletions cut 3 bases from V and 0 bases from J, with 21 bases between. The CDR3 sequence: CASSEVLVLSLSSGNTIYF. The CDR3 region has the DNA TGTGCCAGCAGTGAGGTTCTGGTACTGTCTCTGAGCTCTGGAAACACCATATATTTT.

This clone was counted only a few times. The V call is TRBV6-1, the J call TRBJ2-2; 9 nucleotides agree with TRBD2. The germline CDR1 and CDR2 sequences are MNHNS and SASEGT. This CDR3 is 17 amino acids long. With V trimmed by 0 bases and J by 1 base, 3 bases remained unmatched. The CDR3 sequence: CASSEALAGLNTGELFF. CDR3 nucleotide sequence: TGTGCCAGCAGTGAAGCTCTAGCGGGACTGAACACCGGGGAGCTGTTTTTT.

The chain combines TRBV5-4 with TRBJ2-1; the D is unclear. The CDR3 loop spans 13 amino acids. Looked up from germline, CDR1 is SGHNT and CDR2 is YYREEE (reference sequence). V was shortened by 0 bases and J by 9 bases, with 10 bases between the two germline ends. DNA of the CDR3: TGTGCCAGCAGCTTGGGTGCCAACCGTGAGCAGTTCTTC. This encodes CASSLGANREQFF.

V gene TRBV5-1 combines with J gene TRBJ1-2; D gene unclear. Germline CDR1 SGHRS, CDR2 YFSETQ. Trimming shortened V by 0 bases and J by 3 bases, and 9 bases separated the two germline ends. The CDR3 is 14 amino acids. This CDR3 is CASSLAQAYYGYTF. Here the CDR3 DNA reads TGCGCCAGCAGCTTGGCGCAGGCTTACTATGGCTACACCTTC. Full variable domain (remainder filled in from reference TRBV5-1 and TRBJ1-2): KAGVTQTPRYLIKTRGQQVTLSCSPISGHRSVSWYQQTPGQGLQFLFEYFSETQRNKGNFPGRFSGRQFSNSRSEMNVSTLELGDSALYLCASSLAQAYYGYTFGSGTRLTVV.

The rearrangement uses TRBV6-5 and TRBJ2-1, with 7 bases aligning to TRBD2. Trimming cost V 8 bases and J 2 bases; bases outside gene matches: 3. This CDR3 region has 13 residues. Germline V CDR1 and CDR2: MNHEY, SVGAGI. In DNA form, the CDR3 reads TGTGCCAGCGGGAGGGGCGCCTACAATGAGCAGTTCTTC. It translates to CASGRGAYNEQFF.

Here the CDR3 DNA reads TGTGCCAGCAGCTTCGGGACAGGACATTACGAGCAGTACTTC. This encodes CASSFGTGHYEQYF. The J gene is TRBJ2-7, the V gene TRBV11-2, with 8 positions matching TRBD1. The CDR3 is 14 residues long. The V gene's germline CDR1 is SGHAT and CDR2 FQNNGV. The V gene end was trimmed by 3 bases and the J gene end by 4 bases; junction bases not matched to a gene: 5.

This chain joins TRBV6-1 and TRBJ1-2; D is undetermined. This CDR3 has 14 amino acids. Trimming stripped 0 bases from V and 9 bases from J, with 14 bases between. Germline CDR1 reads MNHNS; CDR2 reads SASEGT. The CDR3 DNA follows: TGTGCCAGCAGTGAAGCGCTTCAAGTCCGCCGCTACACCTTC. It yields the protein CASSEALQVRRYTF.

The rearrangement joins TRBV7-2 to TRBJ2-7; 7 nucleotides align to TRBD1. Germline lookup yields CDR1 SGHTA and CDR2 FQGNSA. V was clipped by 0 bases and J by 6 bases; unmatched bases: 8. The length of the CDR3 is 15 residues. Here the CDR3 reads CASSLAIDRVGEQYF. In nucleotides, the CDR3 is TGTGCCAGCAGCTTAGCCATTGACAGGGTCGGCGAGCAGTACTTC.

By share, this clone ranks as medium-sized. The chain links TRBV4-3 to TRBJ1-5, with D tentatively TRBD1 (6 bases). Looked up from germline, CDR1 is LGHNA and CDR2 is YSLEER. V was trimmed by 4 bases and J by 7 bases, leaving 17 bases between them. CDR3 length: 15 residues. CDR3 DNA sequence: TGCGCCAGCAGCCCTGACAGGTATACCCAGCAGCCCCAGCATTTT. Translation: CASSPDRYTQQPQHF.

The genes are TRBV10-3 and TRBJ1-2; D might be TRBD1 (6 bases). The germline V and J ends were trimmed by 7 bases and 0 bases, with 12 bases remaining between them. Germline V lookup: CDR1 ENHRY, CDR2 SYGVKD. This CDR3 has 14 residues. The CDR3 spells CAINRQDPNYGYTF. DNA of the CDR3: TGTGCCATCAACCGACAGGATCCTAACTATGGCTACACCTTC.

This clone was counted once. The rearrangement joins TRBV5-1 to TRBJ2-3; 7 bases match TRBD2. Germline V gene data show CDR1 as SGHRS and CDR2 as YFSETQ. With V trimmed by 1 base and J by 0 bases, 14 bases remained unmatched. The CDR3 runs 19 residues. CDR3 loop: CASSLRISAGDTSTDTQYF. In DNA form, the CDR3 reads TGCGCCAGCAGCTTGAGGATCTCGGCGGGGGATACTAGCACAGATACGCAGTATTTT. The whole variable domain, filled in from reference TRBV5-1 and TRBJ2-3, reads KAGVTQTPRYLIKTRGQQVTLSCSPISGHRSVSWYQQTPGQGLQFLFEYFSETQRNKGNFPGRFSGRQFSNSRSEMNVSTLELGDSALYLCASSLRISAGDTSTDTQYFGPGTRLTVL.

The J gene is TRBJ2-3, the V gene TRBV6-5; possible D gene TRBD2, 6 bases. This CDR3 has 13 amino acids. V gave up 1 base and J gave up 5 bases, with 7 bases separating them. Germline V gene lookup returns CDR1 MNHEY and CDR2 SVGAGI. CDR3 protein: CASSYWRGDTQYF. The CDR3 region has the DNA TGTGCCAGCAGTTACTGGAGGGGAGATACGCAGTATTTT.

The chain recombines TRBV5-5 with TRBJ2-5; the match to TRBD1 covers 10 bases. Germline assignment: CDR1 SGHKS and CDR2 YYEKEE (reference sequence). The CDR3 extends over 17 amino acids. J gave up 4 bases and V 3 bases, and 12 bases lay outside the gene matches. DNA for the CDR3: TGTGCCAGCAGCTCCCGGCTGGGACAGGGGTTGTCAGAGACCCAGTACTTC. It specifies CASSSRLGQGLSETQYF.

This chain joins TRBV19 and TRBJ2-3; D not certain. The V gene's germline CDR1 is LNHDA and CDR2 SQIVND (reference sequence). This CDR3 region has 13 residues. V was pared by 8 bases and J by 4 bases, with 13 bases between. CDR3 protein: CASAYLGADTQYF. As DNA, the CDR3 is TGTGCCAGTGCCTACCTAGGAGCAGATACGCAGTATTTT.

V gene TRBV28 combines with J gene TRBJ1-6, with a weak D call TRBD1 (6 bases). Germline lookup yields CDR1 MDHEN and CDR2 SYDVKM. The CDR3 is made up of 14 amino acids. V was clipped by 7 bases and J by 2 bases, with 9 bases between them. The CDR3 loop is CASKQGPYNSPLHF. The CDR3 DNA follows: TGTGCCAGCAAACAGGGCCCCTATAATTCACCCCTCCACTTT.

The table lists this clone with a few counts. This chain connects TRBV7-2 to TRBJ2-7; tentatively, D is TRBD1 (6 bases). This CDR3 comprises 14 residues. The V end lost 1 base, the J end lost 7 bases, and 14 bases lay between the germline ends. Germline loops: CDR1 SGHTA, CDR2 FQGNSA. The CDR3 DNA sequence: TGTGCCAGCAGCTTAGATCGTGGGGGCCGGGAGCAGTACTTC. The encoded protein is CASSLDRGGREQYF.

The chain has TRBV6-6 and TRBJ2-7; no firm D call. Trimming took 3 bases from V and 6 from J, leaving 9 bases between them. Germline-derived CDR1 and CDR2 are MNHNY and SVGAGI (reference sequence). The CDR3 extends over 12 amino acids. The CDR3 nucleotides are TGTGCCAGCAGTTATATAGCTGCCGAGCAGTACTTC. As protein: CASSYIAAEQYF.

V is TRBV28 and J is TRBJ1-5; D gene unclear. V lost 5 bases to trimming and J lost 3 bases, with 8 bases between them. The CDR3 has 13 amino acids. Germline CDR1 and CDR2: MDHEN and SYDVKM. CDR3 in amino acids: CASSPRANQPQHF. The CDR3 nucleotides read TGTGCCAGCAGTCCTAGGGCCAATCAGCCCCAGCATTTT.

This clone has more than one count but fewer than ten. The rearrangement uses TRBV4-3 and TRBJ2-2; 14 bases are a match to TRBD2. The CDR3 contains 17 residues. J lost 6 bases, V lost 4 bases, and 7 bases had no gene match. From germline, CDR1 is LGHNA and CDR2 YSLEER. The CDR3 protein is CASSPTGLAGVPGELFF. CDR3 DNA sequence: TGCGCCAGCAGCCCGACGGGACTAGCGGGAGTCCCCGGGGAGCTGTTTTTT.

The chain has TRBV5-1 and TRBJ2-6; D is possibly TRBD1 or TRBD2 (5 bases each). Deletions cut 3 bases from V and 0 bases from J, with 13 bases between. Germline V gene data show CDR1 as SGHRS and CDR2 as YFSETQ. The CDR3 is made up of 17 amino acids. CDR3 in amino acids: CASSSNVGVSGANVLTF. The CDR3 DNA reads TGCGCCAGCAGCTCCAACGTGGGGGTCTCTGGGGCCAACGTCCTGACTTTC. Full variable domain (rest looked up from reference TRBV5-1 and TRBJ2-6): KAGVTQTPRYLIKTRGQQVTLSCSPISGHRSVSWYQQTPGQGLQFLFEYFSETQRNKGNFPGRFSGRQFSNSRSEMNVSTLELGDSALYLCASSSNVGVSGANVLTFGAGSRLTVL.

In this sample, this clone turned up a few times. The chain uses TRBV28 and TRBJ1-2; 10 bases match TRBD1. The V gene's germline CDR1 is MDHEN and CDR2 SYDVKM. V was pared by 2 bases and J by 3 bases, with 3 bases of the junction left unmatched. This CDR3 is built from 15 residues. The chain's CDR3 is CASSLVGQGDYGYTF. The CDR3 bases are TGTGCCAGCAGTTTAGTCGGACAGGGGGACTATGGCTACACCTTC.